This paragraph covers one TCR beta chain sequence. What it binds is not known. Trimming removed 6 bases at V and 1 base at J, with 11 bases between. This CDR3 is 14 amino acids long. Germline V gives CDR1 ENHRY, CDR2 SYGVKD. The data were obtained in a study of cytomegalovirus exposure and HLA in healthy donors. The PCR was carried out with 60 Vbeta primers and 13 Jbeta primers. Data came from immunoSEQ multiplex PCR; TCRdb stores just in-frame clones and leaves some out. Of about 140,000 clones in the sample, 80% to 85% are singletons; the top ten hold roughly 1.2%. Study-level points and caveats: TCR beta chains numbering 150 to 200 were designated cytomegalovirus-associated.

Healthy bone marrow donors made up the donors. The sequence was obtained from a male donor in good health and CMV-seropositive. V and J are TRBV10-3 and TRBJ2-3; D may be TRBD1 (5 bases). The sequenced sample was PBMCs. CDR3 amino acids: CAIRLTDRTDTQYF. The CDR3 DNA reads as TGTGCCATCAGATTGACAGACCGCACAGATACGCAGTATTTT.